The 10 T cell receptor beta chains below all came from one sample that was sequenced in a study of blood T cell repertoires in COVID-19. Repertoires were generated with immunoSEQ multiplex PCR, while TCRdb's copy carries only in-frame clones and drops some. Counted here are around 250,000 clones, roughly 80% occurring once; the ten biggest clones make up around 3.3%. The sequencing sample was made of peripheral blood. The receptor set was obtained from a woman between 18 and 29 years old with acute or convalescent COVID-19.

The table lists this clone with a count of one. The CDR3 bases are TGTGCCAGCAGCTCCGGGACAGGGGGTTTTCGGACTGAAGCTTTCTTT. This encodes CASSSGTGGFRTEAFF. The chain is built from TRBV7-9 and TRBJ1-1, with 11 bases fitting TRBD1. With 4 bases clipped from V and 5 bases from J, the junction kept 9 bases outside the gene matches. The germline gives CDR1 SEHNR, CDR2 FQNEAQ (reference sequence). The CDR3 covers 16 residues.

This clone was seen only once. The CDR3 loop reads CASSRHATGGKSVYGYTF. CDR3 nucleotides: TGCGCCAGCAGCCGCCACGCAACAGGGGGTAAGAGTGTCTATGGCTACACCTTC. The V gene is TRBV4-3, the J gene TRBJ1-2; TRBD1 aligns across 8 bases. Losses at the gene ends were 4 bases for V and 4 bases for J; bases not matched to a gene: 17. The CDR3 has 18 amino acids. The germline V gene encodes CDR1 LGHNA and CDR2 YSLEER.

This clone has a single count. CDR3 residues: CASSLTTLGPAAPLHF. CDR3 coding DNA: TGTGCCAGCAGCTTGACGACACTGGGCCCGGCAGCACCCCTCCACTTT. V usage is TRBV7-9 and J usage is TRBJ1-6, with D hard to call. The germline V gene encodes CDR1 SEHNR and CDR2 FQNEAQ (reference sequence). V lost 3 bases to trimming and J lost 11 bases, with 20 bases between them. CDR3 size: 16 residues.

The gene calls are TRBV5-1 and TRBJ1-4; a possible D gene is TRBD1 (6 bases). The CDR3 covers 15 residues. Germline V gene lookup returns CDR1 SGHRS and CDR2 YFSETQ. The V end lost 0 bases, the J end lost 8 bases, and 14 bases lay between the germline ends. This CDR3 is CASSLEAGVLEKLFF. The CDR3 bases are TGCGCCAGCAGCTTGGAAGCAGGGGTTTTGGAAAAACTGTTTTTT.

Remarks on this clone: Other DNA sequences of this sample code for an identical CDR3. The chain recombines TRBV7-9 with TRBJ2-7; D possibly corresponds to TRBD2 (6 bases). The germline V gene encodes CDR1 SEHNR and CDR2 FQNEAQ (reference sequence). Trimming took 1 base from V and 0 from J, leaving 13 bases between them. The CDR3 runs to 16 residues. CDR3 sequence reads: CASSLDLGLDSYEQYF. DNA for the CDR3: TGTGCCAGCAGCTTAGATTTGGGACTCGACTCCTACGAGCAGTACTTC.

In its sample, this clone was seen a few times. The CDR3 spells CASSPYGSYPYEQYF. CDR3 DNA sequence: TGTGCCAGCAGTCCGTACGGGAGTTATCCCTACGAGCAGTACTTC. J is TRBJ2-7 and V is TRBV7-9; D is perhaps TRBD2 (6 bases). The CDR3 is 15 residues long. The germline V and J ends were trimmed by 6 bases and 2 bases, with 17 bases remaining between them. In germline, CDR1 is SEHNR, CDR2 FQNEAQ (reference sequence).

The chain couples TRBV4-1 to TRBJ2-1; 10 bases match TRBD1. The CDR3 is made up of 20 amino acids. V gave up 5 bases and J gave up 0 bases; unmatched junction bases: 16. CDR1 is MGHRA, CDR2 YSYEKL, per germline. The CDR3 reads CASSGHRDRGNSSSYNEQFF. As DNA, the CDR3 is TGCGCCAGCAGCGGACATAGGGACAGGGGTAATTCGAGCTCCTACAATGAGCAGTTCTTC.

This clone turned up a few times. This chain connects TRBV5-1 to TRBJ1-6; the match to TRBD1 covers 7 bases. Germline CDR1 SGHRS, CDR2 YFSETQ. This CDR3 is 18 amino acids long. Unmatched junction bases numbered 8, after V lost 1 base and J lost 1 base. For the CDR3, the DNA is TGCGCCAGCAGCTTGAATATAAGGGGGCAGTCCTATAATTCACCCCTCCACTTT. It is translated as CASSLNIRGQSYNSPLHF.

In DNA, the CDR3 is TGTGCCAGCAGCTCAAGGACAGAACTAGCCAAAAACATTCAGTACTTC. Its translation: CASSSRTELAKNIQYF. V and J are TRBV11-2 and TRBJ2-4; D may be TRBD1 (6 bases). V lost 4 bases and J 0 bases, leaving 13 bases between the germline ends. CDR1 is SGHAT and CDR2 is FQNNGV in the germline V gene. The CDR3 consists of 16 residues.

The chain combines TRBV6-5 with TRBJ1-4, with D maybe TRBD1 (5 bases). This CDR3 comprises 15 residues. Germline V CDR1 and CDR2: MNHEY, SVGAGI. V dropped 5 bases and J dropped 0 bases, with 10 bases sitting between them. CDR3 DNA: TGTGCCAGCAGTACCGCGACAGCAACTAATGAAAAACTGTTTTTT. Protein sequence: CASSTATATNEKLFF.